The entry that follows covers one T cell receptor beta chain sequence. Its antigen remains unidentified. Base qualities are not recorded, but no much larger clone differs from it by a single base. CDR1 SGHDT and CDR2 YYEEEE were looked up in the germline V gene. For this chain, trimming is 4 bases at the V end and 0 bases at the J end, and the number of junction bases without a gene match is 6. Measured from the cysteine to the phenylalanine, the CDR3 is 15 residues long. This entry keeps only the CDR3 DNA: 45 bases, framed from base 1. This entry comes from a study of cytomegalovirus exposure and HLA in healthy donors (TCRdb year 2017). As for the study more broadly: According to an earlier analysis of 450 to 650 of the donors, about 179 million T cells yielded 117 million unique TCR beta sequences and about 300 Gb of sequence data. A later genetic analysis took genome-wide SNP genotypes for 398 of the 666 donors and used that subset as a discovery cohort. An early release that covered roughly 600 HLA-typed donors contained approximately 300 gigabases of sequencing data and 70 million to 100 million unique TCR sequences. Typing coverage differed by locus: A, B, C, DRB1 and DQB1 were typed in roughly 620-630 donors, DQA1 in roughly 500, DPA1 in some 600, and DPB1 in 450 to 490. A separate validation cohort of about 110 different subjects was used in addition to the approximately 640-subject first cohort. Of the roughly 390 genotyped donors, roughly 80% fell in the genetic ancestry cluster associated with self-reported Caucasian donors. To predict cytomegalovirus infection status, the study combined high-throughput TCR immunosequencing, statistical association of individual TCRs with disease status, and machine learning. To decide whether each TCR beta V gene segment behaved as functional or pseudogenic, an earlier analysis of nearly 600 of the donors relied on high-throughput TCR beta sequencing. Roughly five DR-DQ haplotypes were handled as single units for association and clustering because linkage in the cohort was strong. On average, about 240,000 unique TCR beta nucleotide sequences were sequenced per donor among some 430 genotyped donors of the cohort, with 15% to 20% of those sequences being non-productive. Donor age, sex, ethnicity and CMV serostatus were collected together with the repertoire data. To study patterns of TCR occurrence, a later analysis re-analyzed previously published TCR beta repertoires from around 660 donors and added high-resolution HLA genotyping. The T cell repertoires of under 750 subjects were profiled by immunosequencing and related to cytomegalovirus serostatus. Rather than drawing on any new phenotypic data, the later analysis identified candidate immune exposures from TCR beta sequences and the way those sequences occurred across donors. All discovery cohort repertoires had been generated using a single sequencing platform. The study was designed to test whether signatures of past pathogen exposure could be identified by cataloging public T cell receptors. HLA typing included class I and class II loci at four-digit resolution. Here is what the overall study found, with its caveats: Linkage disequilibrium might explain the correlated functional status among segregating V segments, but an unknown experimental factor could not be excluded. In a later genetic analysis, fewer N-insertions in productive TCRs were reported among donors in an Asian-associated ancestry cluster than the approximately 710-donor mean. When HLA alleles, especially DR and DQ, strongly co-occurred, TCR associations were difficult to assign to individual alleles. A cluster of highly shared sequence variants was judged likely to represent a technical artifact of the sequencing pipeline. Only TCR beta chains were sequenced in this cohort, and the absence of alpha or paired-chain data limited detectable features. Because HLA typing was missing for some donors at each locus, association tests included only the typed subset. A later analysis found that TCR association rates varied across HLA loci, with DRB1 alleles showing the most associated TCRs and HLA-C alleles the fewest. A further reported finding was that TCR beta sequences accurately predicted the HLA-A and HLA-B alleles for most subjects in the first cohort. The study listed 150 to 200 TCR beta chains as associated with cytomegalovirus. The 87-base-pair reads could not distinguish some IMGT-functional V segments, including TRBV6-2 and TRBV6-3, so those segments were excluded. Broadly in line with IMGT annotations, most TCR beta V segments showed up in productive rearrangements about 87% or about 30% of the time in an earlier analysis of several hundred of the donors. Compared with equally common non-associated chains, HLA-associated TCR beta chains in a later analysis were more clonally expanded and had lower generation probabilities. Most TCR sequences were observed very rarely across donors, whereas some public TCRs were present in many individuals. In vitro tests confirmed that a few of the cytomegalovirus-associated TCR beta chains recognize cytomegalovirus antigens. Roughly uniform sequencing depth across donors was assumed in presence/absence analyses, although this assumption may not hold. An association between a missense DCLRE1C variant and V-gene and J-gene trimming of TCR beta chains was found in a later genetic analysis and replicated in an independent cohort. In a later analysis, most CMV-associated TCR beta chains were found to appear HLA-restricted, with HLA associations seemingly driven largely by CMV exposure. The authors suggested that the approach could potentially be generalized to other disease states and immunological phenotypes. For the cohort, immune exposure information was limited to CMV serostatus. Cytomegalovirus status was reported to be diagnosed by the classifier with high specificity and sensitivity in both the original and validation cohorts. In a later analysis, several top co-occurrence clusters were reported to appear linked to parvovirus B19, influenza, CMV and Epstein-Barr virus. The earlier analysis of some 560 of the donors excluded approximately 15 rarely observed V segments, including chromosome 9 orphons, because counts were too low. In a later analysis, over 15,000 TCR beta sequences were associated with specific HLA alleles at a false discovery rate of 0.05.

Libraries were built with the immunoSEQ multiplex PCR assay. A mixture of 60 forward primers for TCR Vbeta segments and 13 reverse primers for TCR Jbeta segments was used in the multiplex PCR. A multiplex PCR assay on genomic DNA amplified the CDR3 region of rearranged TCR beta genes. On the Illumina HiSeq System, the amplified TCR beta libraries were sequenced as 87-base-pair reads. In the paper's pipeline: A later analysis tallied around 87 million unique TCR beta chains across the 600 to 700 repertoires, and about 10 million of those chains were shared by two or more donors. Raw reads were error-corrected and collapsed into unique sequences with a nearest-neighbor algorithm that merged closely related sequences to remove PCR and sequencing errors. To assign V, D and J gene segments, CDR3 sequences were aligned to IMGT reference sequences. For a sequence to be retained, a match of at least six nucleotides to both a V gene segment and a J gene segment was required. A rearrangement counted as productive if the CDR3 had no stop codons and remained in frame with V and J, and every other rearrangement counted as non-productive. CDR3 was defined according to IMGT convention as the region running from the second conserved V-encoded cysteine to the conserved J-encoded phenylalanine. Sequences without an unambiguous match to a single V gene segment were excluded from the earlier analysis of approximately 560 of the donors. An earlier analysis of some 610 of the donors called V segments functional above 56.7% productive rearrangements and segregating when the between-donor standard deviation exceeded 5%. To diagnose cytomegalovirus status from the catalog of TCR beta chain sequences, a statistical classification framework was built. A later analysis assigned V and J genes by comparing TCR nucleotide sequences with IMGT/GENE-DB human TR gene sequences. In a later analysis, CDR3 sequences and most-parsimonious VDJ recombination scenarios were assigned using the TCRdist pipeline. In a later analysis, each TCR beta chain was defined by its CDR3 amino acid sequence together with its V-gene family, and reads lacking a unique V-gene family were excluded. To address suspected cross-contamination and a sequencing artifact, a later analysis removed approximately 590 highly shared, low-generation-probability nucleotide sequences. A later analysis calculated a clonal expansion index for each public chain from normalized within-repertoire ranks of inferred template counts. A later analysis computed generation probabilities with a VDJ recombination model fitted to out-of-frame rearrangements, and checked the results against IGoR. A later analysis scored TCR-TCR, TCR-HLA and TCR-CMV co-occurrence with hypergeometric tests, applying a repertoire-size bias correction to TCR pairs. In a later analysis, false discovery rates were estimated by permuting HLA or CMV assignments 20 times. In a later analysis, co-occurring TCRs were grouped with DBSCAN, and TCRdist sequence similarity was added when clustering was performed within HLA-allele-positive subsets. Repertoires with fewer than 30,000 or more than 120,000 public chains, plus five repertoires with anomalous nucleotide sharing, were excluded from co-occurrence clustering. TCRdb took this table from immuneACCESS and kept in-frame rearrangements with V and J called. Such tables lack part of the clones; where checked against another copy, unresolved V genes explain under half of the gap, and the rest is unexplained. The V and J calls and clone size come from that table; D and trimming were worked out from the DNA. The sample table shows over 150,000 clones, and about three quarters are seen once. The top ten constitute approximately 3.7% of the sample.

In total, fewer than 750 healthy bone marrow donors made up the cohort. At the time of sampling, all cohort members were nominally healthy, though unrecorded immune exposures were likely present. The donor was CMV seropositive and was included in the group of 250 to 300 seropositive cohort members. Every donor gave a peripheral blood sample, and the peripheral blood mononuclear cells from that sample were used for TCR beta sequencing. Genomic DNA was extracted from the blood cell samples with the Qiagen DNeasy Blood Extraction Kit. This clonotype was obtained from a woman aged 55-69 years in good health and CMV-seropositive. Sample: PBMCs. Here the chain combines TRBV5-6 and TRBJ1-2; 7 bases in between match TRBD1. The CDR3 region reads CASSRPGQPNYGYTF. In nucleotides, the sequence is TGTGCCAGCAGCCGTCCGGGACAGCCTAACTATGGCTACACCTTC.